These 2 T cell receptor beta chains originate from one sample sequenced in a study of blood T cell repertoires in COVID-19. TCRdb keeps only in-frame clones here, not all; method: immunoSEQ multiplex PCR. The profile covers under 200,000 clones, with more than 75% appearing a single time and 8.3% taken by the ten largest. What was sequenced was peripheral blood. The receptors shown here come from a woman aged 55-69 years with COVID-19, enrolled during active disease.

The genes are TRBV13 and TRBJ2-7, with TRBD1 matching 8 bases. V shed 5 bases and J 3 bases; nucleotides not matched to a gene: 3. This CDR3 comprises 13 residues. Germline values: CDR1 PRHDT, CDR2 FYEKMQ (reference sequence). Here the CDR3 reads CASSTDRGYEQYF. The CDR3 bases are TGTGCCAGCAGCACAGACAGGGGCTACGAGCAGTACTTC.

CDR3 region: CASTLLEGNSPLHF. The CDR3 DNA is TGTGCCAGTACCCTCCTGGAGGGAAATTCACCCCTCCACTTT. V usage is TRBV19 and J usage is TRBJ1-6; D ambiguous. The CDR3 length is 14 residues. V lost 7 bases and J lost 7, with 14 bases in between. In germline, CDR1 is LNHDA, CDR2 SQIVND (reference sequence).